Following are 2 T cell receptor beta chains from one sample sequenced in a study of blood T cell repertoires in COVID-19. Assay: immunoSEQ multiplex PCR; the TCRdb copy retains only in-frame clones and omits some. The sample lists approximately 150,000 clones, around 79% occurring once. Sequenced material: peripheral blood. These receptors originate from a woman aged 55-69 years with COVID-19, enrolled during active disease.

The chain joins TRBV6-5 to TRBJ1-1; D uncertain. V was cut by 4 bases and J by 6 bases, with 9 bases left in between. The CDR3 is made up of 12 amino acids. Germline CDR1 is MNHEY and CDR2 is SVGAGI. The CDR3 bases are TGTGCCAGCAGTTCCCCGCAGTCTGAAGCTTTCTTT. Translating it yields CASSSPQSEAFF.

The chain recombines TRBV11-2 with TRBJ1-2; 8 nucleotides align to TRBD1. The CDR3 is 15 amino acids. J gave up 1 base and V 5 bases, and 6 bases lay outside the gene matches. Germline V lookup: CDR1 SGHAT, CDR2 FQNNGV. CDR3 loop: CASSTPGQVNYGYTF. The CDR3 nucleotides are TGTGCCAGCAGCACCCCGGGACAGGTTAACTATGGCTACACCTTC.